This T cell receptor beta chain was captured by sequencing in a study of beta chain features in type 1 diabetes (dated by TCRdb to 2017 to 2018). Regarding the complete study: Patients and healthy donors did not differ in mean age, gender distribution, total cell number or subset yield. Across all samples, approximately 98,000,000 sorted cells were examined, and cell number per subset correlated strongly with RNA yield. The study compared the TCRB repertoires of sorted circulating CD4+ T cell subsets in recently diagnosed type 1 diabetes patients with those in matched healthy donors. Regulatory and stem cell-like memory subsets were isolated from only 8 patients and roughly 8 healthy donors, whereas naive and central memory subsets came from all 30 or so donors. The paper as a whole reports these results and caveats: PCR might favor shorter templates, but patient and control samples were amplified and corrected together, so any skew would affect both groups equally. Naive, central memory and regulatory TCRB repertoires appeared to be more alike among patients than among healthy donors. A moderate but significant shortening of TCRB CDR3 length was observed in type 1 diabetes patients in all four CD4+ subsets. Only small numbers of individuals were included in the HLA sub-analyses, which left unresolved whether HLA type had any influence on TCRB rearrangement. Because cDNA was sequenced instead of genomic DNA, activated cells with high expression could be over-represented, although the groups did not differ in activation or CD3 levels. At VDJ recombination sites, type 1 diabetes patients had fewer insertions and more deleted nucleotides, which implies abnormalities in thymic rearrangement.

CDR1 and CDR2 are read off the germline V gene as SGHTA and FQGNSA. The CDR3, cysteine through phenylalanine, is 20 amino acids long. The sequence is cut down to CDR3 DNA, 60 bases in frame from base 1. Germline trimming amounts to 0 bases on V and 1 base on J, with 12 as the count of junction bases outside the gene matches. This clone was seen a handful of times. This receptor's antigen is unknown. No base-level quality is on record; no much larger clone is a single base apart. A single peripheral blood draw of around 120 mL on average was collected from each donor into heparinised tubes. Using a panel that included CD45RO, CCR7, CD25, CD127, CD95 and CD27, naive, central memory, regulatory and stem cell-like memory CD4+ T cells were sorted on a BD FACSAria II. Purity was above 95% for every sorted population. Right away, PBMCs were isolated by Lymphoprep density gradient centrifugation and were stained directly, with no culture step. So that batch effects would be minimized, each experiment stained and sorted samples in pairs, pairing one healthy donor with one patient.

All of the isolated RNA was reverse transcribed with the High Capacity cDNA Reverse Transcription Kit, so expressed TCRB transcripts were sequenced. Naive, central memory and regulatory T cell samples underwent deep immunoSEQ sequencing, averaging about 3.5 million total reads per sample. Sorted cells were lysed in RLT buffer, and RNA was extracted using DNase-treated RNeasy Micro or Mini kits according to cell number. Each cell subset was processed on its own to prevent cross-contamination, while patient and healthy donor samples were processed together. The immunoSEQ multiplex PCR was used to amplify TCRB sequences from cDNA, yielding 87-bp fragments that span the CDR3 region. Sequencing of the amplicons was done on the Illumina HiSeq platform. The published analysis was carried out like this. PCR bias was corrected computationally using synthetic template baselines, and reads within Hamming distance 2 were collapsed, with unmergeable singletons discarded. Reads were aligned against IMGT to assign V, D and J genes, CDR3 length and insertions or deletions at six rearrangement sites. Within each subset, clonotype counts were normalized to sorted cell number, and only after that were true diversity and Gini coefficients computed with the tcR R package. Repertoire sharing was quantified using the overlap coefficient calculated on TCRB nucleotide sequences. The immuneACCESS repertoire file appears here via TCRdb, limited to in-frame rearrangements. These files lack a portion of the clones; in checked studies, under half of the deficit traces to unresolved V genes, and the cause of the others is not known. V, J and clone size are those of that table, while D and trimming were read from the DNA. The sample has 150,000 or so clones on record, about a tenth of them singletons. Approximately 0.68% of the sample goes to the ten largest clones.

The specimen was central memory CD4+ T cells from blood. This receptor was obtained from a man aged 18-30 years in good health. The rearrangement combines TRBV7-2 with TRBJ2-5; a stretch of 12 junction bases matches TRBD2. This receptor has the CDR3 CASSLAPSSGGAGVQETQYF. The bases read TGTGCCAGCAGCTTAGCCCCCTCTAGCGGGGGGGCCGGGGTCCAAGAGACCCAGTACTTC.